The present T cell receptor (beta chain) was sequenced within a study of control samples from healthy donors and cancer patients. The CDR3 loop spans 17 amino acids. The V and J ends lost 5 bases and 6 bases respectively, with 22 bases between them. In germline, CDR1 is SGHTA, CDR2 FQGNSA. Profiled with immunoSEQ multiplex PCR; TCRdb holds only in-frame clones, not every one. This table holds around 150,000 clones, around 90% found once. The source material was blood. The TCR was taken from a man aged 25 to 40 in good health. This sequence joins TRBV7-2 and TRBJ2-2; possibly TRBD1 or TRBD2 for D (5 bases each). The CDR3 DNA is TGTGCCAGCAGCCAAACCTTCCGGGATAAGGGGCCCGGGGAGCTGTTTTTT. Its translation: CASSQTFRDKGPGELFF.